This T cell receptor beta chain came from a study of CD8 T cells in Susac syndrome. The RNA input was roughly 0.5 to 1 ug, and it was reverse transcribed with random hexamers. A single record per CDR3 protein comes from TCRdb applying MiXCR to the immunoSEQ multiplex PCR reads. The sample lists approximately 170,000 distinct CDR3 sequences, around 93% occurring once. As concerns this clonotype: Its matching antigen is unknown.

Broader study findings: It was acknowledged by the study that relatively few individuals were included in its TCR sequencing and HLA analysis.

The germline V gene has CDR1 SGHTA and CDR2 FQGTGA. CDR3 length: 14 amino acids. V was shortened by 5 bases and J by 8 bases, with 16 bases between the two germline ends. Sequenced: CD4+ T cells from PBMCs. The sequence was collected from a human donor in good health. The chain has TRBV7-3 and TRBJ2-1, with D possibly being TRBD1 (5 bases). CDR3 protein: CASSPGWRSHEQFF. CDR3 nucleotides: TGTGCCAGCAGCCCAGGGTGGCGTTCACATGAGCAGTTCTTC. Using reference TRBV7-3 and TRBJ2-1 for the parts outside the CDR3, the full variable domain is GAGVSQTPSNKVTEKGKYVELRCDPISGHTALYWYRQSLGQGPEFLIYFQGTGAADDSGLPNDRFFAVRPEGSVSTLKIQRTERGDSAVYLCASSPGWRSHEQFFGPGTRLTVL.